These T cell receptor beta chains were read from a single sample in a study of blood T cell repertoires in COVID-19. Profiling relied on immunoSEQ multiplex PCR, and the TCRdb table lists in-frame clones only, not all of them. The sample has roughly 200,000 clones; approximately 90% are singletons. The source material was peripheral blood. The receptors here all came from a woman between 35 and 50 years old who had recovered from COVID-19. The CDR3 runs from the conserved cysteine through the conserved F or W. A D gene is named only where the DNA matches it firmly. Part of the rows lack a size; the others show once, few, many or a class for expanded clones.

- - TRBJ2-3 TRBV4-3 TGCGCCAGCAGCCAAGATTATATGGATACGCAGTATTTT CASSQDYMDTQYF
- - TRBJ2-2 TRBV12-3/TRBV12-4 TGTGCCAGCAGGAGGCTCGACGGGGAGCTGTTTTTT CASRRLDGELFF
- - TRBJ1-1 TRBV7-2 TGTGCCAGCAGCGGGGGGAGGTCGAGGGAAGCTTTCTTT CASSGGRSREAFF
- - TRBJ1-2 TRBV27 TGTGCCAGCAGACCCCCTCGGGAGAGGTACACCTTC CASRPPRERYTF
once - TRBJ2-7 TRBV13 TGTGCCAGCAGCTTAGATACAGATAGCTCCTACGAGCAGTACTTC CASSLDTDSSYEQYF
once TRBD1 TRBJ2-3 TRBV7-2 TGTGCCAGCAGCCCCTCGACAGGGGGCACAGATACGCAGTATTTT CASSPSTGGTDTQYF
- - TRBJ1-3 TRBV29-1 TGCAGCGTAGCCGGGACTGGCTCTGGAAACACCATATATTTT CSVAGTGSGNTIYF
few - TRBJ2-1 TRBV20-1 TGCAGTGCTAGAGCTCCCAATGAGCAGTTCTTC CSARAPNEQFF
- TRBD2 TRBJ2-7 TRBV2 TGTGCCAGCAGTAGGGAACTAGCGGGAGGTGATGAGCAGTACTTC CASSRELAGGDEQYF
- TRBD2 TRBJ2-7 TRBV7-2 TGTGCCAGCCAGATAACGAGGAGCGGGAGTAGCGAGCAGTACTTC CASQITRSGSSEQYF
- - TRBJ1-1 TRBV29-1 TGCAGCGTCTACCGACAGGCTACTGAAGCTTTCTTT CSVYRQATEAFF
many TRBD2 TRBJ2-3 TRBV28 TGTGCCAGCAAACCGCATGGGCTAGCGGGAGCCGGTGGGGTTACAGATACGCAGTATTTT CASKPHGLAGAGGVTDTQYF
- TRBD1 TRBJ2-5 TRBV24-1 TGTGCCACCAGTGATCCGAAGACGACAGGGCAAGAGACCCAGTACTTC CATSDPKTTGQETQYF
- - TRBJ2-2 TRBV5-1 TGCGCCAGCAGCTTGGGGACAGAGATTAACACCGGGGAGCTGTTTTTT CASSLGTEINTGELFF
- TRBD2 TRBJ2-1 TRBV7-9 TGTGCCAGCAGCTTAATTTGGATTAGCGGGAGGGGTGAGCAGTTCTTC CASSLIWISGRGEQFF
- TRBD1 TRBJ1-1 TRBV7-9 TGTGCCAGCAGCTTTGGACAGGGGGCGAGGGGCACTGAAGCTTTCTTT CASSFGQGARGTEAFF
few - TRBJ2-3 TRBV7-9 TGTGCCAGCAGCTTAGCTATCTCACTGGGGATGAGGGCAGATACGCAGTATTTT CASSLAISLGMRADTQYF
- - TRBJ1-6 TRBV3-1/TRBV3-2 TGTGCCAGCAGCCAAGATAAGGGGCCGTATAATTCACCCCTCCACTTT CASSQDKGPYNSPLHF
- TRBD1 TRBJ1-5 TRBV11-2 TGTGCCAGCAGCTGGGGACAGGGGGAGTTTCAGCCCCAGCATTTT CASSWGQGEFQPQHF
- - TRBJ1-5 TRBV11-2 TGTGCCAGCAGCGAACCACAGGGAACCCAGCATTTT CASSEPQGTQHF
- - TRBJ1-2 TRBV27 TGTGCCAGCAGCCCCTTAGCTGGCGTCCTCTATGGCTACACCTTC CASSPLAGVLYGYTF
- TRBD2 TRBJ2-3 TRBV5-1 TGCGCCAGCAGCTTGGGGGGACTAGCTCGGGAGGCAGATACGCAGTATTTT CASSLGGLAREADTQYF
once TRBD1 TRBJ2-7 TRBV6-2/TRBV6-3 TGTGCCAGCAGTTCCCCTTGGGACAGCTTACCCTACGAGCAGTACTTC CASSSPWDSLPYEQYF
- TRBD1 TRBJ1-1 TRBV29-1 TGCAGCGTTGATGGACAGGGCTACACTGAAGCTTTCTTT CSVDGQGYTEAFF
- TRBD2 TRBJ2-7 TRBV30 TGTGCCTGGAGTGTTTTTATTAGCGGGAGCTCCTACGAGCAGTACTTC CAWSVFISGSSYEQYF
- - TRBJ2-7 TRBV24-1 TGTGCCACCAGTGTAGCAGGGTCCCGCATGGGGCAGTACTTC CATSVAGSRMGQYF
- - TRBJ1-5 TRBV6-2/TRBV6-3 TGTGCCAGCAGCAGCATTTATAGCAATCAGCCCCAGCATTTT CASSSIYSNQPQHF
- TRBD2 TRBJ2-1 TRBV5-5 TGTGCCAGCAGCTTGGTGCTAGCGGGAGGGGTCTACAATGAGCAGTTCTTC CASSLVLAGGVYNEQFF
once - TRBJ1-2 TRBV25-1 TGTGCCAGCAGTGAGGGGGGTCTCTATGGCTACACCTTC CASSEGGLYGYTF
- - TRBJ1-3 TRBV9 TGTGCCAGCAGCCCCTGGCTCCGTTCTGGAAACACCATATATTTT CASSPWLRSGNTIYF
once - TRBJ2-7 TRBV7-2 TGTGCCAGCAGCTTACGTCAGGGGGGCCTAGGGTCCGAAAGCGAGCAGTACTTC CASSLRQGGLGSESEQYF
- - TRBJ1-2 TRBV5-1 TGCGCCAGCAGCTTGGCTGGGCACTATGGCTACACCTTC CASSLAGHYGYTF
- TRBD2 TRBJ2-2 TRBV9 TGTGCCAGCAGCGGAGAATGGGAGGGTGGGGAGCTGTTTTTT CASSGEWEGGELFF
- TRBD2 TRBJ2-1 TRBV5-6 TGTGCCAGCAGCAAAGGACTAGCGGGAGTTCTCCTCTCCTACAATGAGCAGTTCTTC CASSKGLAGVLLSYNEQFF
- TRBD2 TRBJ2-2 TRBV2 TGTGCCAGCTCCCCCCGAACTAGCGGGAGGTATAGCGGGGAGCTGTTTTTT CASSPRTSGRYSGELFF
- - TRBJ1-2 TRBV7-9 TGTGCCAGCAGCTTATTTACGGGGAACCTTAACTATGGCTACACCTTC CASSLFTGNLNYGYTF
- TRBD2 TRBJ2-2 TRBV10-3 TGTGCCATCAGTGCCGGGACTAGCGGGAGGGATAACACCGGGGAGCTGTTTTTT CAISAGTSGRDNTGELFF
- TRBD2 TRBJ2-3 TRBV13 TGTGCCAGCAGCCCTCCCGGGGGTAGCGGGAGGGCCGATACGCAGTATTTT CASSPPGGSGRADTQYF
- TRBD2 TRBJ2-3 TRBV7-9 TGTGCCAGCAGCTTAGTCCTAGCGGGTTTCACAGATACGCAGTATTTT CASSLVLAGFTDTQYF
few - TRBJ1-1 TRBV2 TGTGCCAGCAGGAAAACAGGGTGGCCCCGGAACACTGAAGCTTTCTTT CASRKTGWPRNTEAFF
- - TRBJ1-2 TRBV30 TGTGCCTGGAGTGTATCCCGGGGAGGCGGCTACACCTTC CAWSVSRGGGYTF
- TRBD1 TRBJ1-2 TRBV28 TGTGCCAGCACCCCGGTGACAGGGGGCGCGGGGGGCTACACCTTC CASTPVTGGAGGYTF
once - TRBJ2-7 TRBV7-8 TGTGCCAGCAGCTTAGGTCAGTGGGGGGAGATGGGGTTCCGCGAGCAGTACTTC CASSLGQWGEMGFREQYF
once TRBD2 TRBJ2-7 TRBV7-2 TGTGCCAGCAGCTTAGGACTAGCGGGAGTCGAGCAGTACTTC CASSLGLAGVEQYF
once TRBD2 TRBJ2-1 TRBV2 TGTGCCAGCAGTGAATCGCGGCTAGCGGAAACCTACAATGAGCAGTTCTTC CASSESRLAETYNEQFF
- TRBD1 TRBJ1-3 TRBV6-5 TGTGCCAGCTTGGACAGGGGAAAGGGAAACACCATATATTTT CASLDRGKGNTIYF
- - TRBJ2-1 TRBV6-5 TGTGCCAGCAGCAGCCTTCTAGCAGACAATGAGCAGTTCTTC CASSSLLADNEQFF
- TRBD2 TRBJ2-7 TRBV7-2 TGTGCCAGCAGCTTTAGCGGGAGGGACTACGAGCAGTACTTC CASSFSGRDYEQYF
- - TRBJ1-2 TRBV2 TGTGCCAGCAGGCCGACCCTTCTAGCTAACTATGGCTACACCTTC CASRPTLLANYGYTF
- TRBD1 TRBJ1-4 TRBV6-2/TRBV6-3 TGTGCCAGCAGTTATGAGGGGGCGGCTTCTAATGAAAAACTGTTTTTT CASSYEGAASNEKLFF
few - TRBJ1-5 TRBV19 TGTGCCAGTAGCCACAGGCCCAATCAGCCCCAGCATTTT CASSHRPNQPQHF
- - TRBJ2-3 TRBV7-9 TGTGCCAGCACCCTATCGAGGTTAGGCGCAGATACGCAGTATTTT CASTLSRLGADTQYF
- TRBD2 TRBJ2-4 TRBV5-4 TGTGCCAGCAGCTCTGGACTAGCGGGAGACATAGCCAAAAACATTCAGTACTTC CASSSGLAGDIAKNIQYF
few - TRBJ1-6 TRBV19 TGTGCCAGTAGTAGACAGTCGGGGGATTCACCCCTCCACTTT CASSRQSGDSPLHF
- - TRBJ2-7 TRBV12-3/TRBV12-4 TGTGCCAGCACGTATCAGGGCTCCTACGAGCAGTACTTC CASTYQGSYEQYF
- - TRBJ2-5 TRBV19 TGTGCCAGTAGGGCCTCAGGGGCGAGTTTAGAGACCCAGTACTTC CASRASGASLETQYF
once TRBD1 TRBJ2-1 TRBV6-6 TGTGCCAGCAGTTTGCGCCGGGACAGGACGGGTGAGCAGTTCTTC CASSLRRDRTGEQFF
- TRBD1 TRBJ2-7 TRBV11-2 TGTGCCAGCAGCTTAGCGGGACAGGGGAAAACGGGGGAGCAGTACTTC CASSLAGQGKTGEQYF
once - TRBJ1-1 TRBV6-2/TRBV6-3 TGTGCCAGCAGCCGGGGGACGGGGACAATGAACACTGAAGCTTTCTTT CASSRGTGTMNTEAFF